Following are 25 T cell receptor beta chains from one sample sequenced in a study of tumor-infiltrating lymphocytes in primary liver carcinoma. The study extracted blood RNA from unsorted whole blood and also extracted germline DNA. Total RNA (approximately 500 ng) served as template for TCR beta cDNA synthesis primed by a constant-region primer. A slightly modified ARM-PCR protocol with three nested multiplex PCR rounds produced these TCR beta libraries. In the first two PCR rounds, TRBV1-TRBV30 forward primers were paired with a C-beta reverse primer, and each round lasted around 10 cycles. TCRdb re-called the multiplex PCR reads with MiXCR, one entry per CDR3 protein. The sample includes about 320,000 distinct CDR3 sequences, 65% of them seen just once. Sequenced sample: peripheral blood. The origin of the receptors is a man in his forties with primary liver carcinoma and hepatitis B virus infection.

This clonotype rates as medium-sized. The CDR3 nucleotides are TGTGCCAGCAGCTTTAGACCGGGGGCCAATGAGCAGTTCTTC. This codes for CASSFRPGANEQFF. V and J are TRBV11-2 and TRBJ2-1, with D perhaps being TRBD1 or TRBD2 (6 bases each). The V gene lost 3 bases and the J gene lost 6 bases, with 12 bases spanning the gap. The CDR3 is 14 residues long. Germline CDR1 SGHAT, CDR2 FQNNGV.

CDR3 residues: CASSDQGTTEAFF. CDR3 nucleotide sequence: TGTGCCAGCAGTGACCAGGGAACAACTGAAGCTTTCTTT. The chain employs TRBV6-1 and TRBJ1-1, with D possibly TRBD1 on 5 matching bases. V was clipped by 3 bases and J by 5 bases, with 10 bases between them. The CDR3 has 13 amino acids. Germline assignment: CDR1 MNHNS and CDR2 SASEGT.

Turning to this clonotype: The missing conserved phenylalanine or tryptophan at the end of this CDR3 makes a read error likely. The chain carries TRBV4-2 and TRBJ2-1; D is undetermined. The CDR3 runs 14 residues. The germline V gene encodes CDR1 LGHNA and CDR2 YNFKEQ. V was clipped by 7 bases and J by 1 base, with 11 bases between them. CDR3 protein: CASNVGDSYNEQFL. The CDR3 DNA follows: TGTGCCAGCAATGTCGGTGATTCCTACAATGAGCAGTTCCTC.

There are a few counts of this clonotype. The gene calls are TRBV2 and TRBJ2-3; possibly TRBD1 or TRBD2 for D (5 bases each). Trimming took 3 bases from V and 6 from J, leaving 10 bases between them. This CDR3 comprises 13 residues. Germline V gives CDR1 SNHLY, CDR2 FYNNEI. CDR3 in DNA: TGTGCCAGCAGTGAGGGGACCGGTGATACGCAGTATTTT. The encoded protein is CASSEGTGDTQYF. The full variable domain, in which reference TRBV2 and TRBJ2-3 provide the parts outside the CDR3, is EPEVTQTPSHQVTQMGQEVILRCVPISNHLYFYWYRQILGQKVEFLVSFYNNEISEKSEIFDDQFSVERPDGSNFTLKIRSTKLEDSAMYFCASSEGTGDTQYFGPGTRLTVL.

J is TRBJ1-1 and V is TRBV12-3 or TRBV12-4, with D uncertain. Trimming took off 9 bases at V and 3 bases at J, with 17 bases between the two ends. The CDR3 is 14 residues long. CDR3 sequence: CASSRYNSDTEAFF. DNA of the CDR3: TGTGCCAGTAGTCGCTACAATTCGGACACTGAAGCTTTCTTT.

The chain couples TRBV12-3 or TRBV12-4 to TRBJ1-6; D may be TRBD1 (5 bases). This CDR3 contains 14 residues. The V end was cut by 7 bases, the J end by 5 bases, with 12 bases between. The CDR3, as DNA: TGTGCCAGCATGTTAGGGGCAGATAATTCACCCCTCCACTTT. Translating it yields CASMLGADNSPLHF.

With respect to this clonotype: Because it lacks the conserved phenylalanine or tryptophan at the end, this CDR3 is likely a read error. This rearrangement joins TRBV29-1 to TRBJ2-1, with 7 positions matching TRBD2. The germline V gene has CDR1 SQVTM and CDR2 ANQGSEA. This CDR3 contains 14 residues. The CDR3 spells CRVTWTSGRGEQFS. CDR3 bases: TGCAGAGTCACTTGGACTAGTGGGAGAGGTGAGCAGTTCTCC.

Note on this clonotype: One end of the junction varies from germline; a read error may be responsible. This rearrangement joins TRBV6-1 to TRBJ2-5, with 8 bases fitting TRBD2. This CDR3 contains 14 residues. The germline gives CDR1 MNHNS, CDR2 SASEGT. This chain's CDR3 is CASIQGLVHETQYF. In DNA form, the CDR3 reads TGTGCCAGCATTCAGGGACTAGTTCATGAGACACAGTACTTC.

A note on this clonotype: A read error may be the cause here, since a much bigger clone is one base away. V and J are TRBV12-3 or TRBV12-4 and TRBJ2-7; tentative D call: TRBD1 (5 bases). This CDR3 has 15 amino acids. The CDR3 reads CASSPPSGPLYKQYF. The CDR3 DNA sequence: TGTGCCAGCAGTCCCCCCTCAGGGCCCCTCTACAAGCAGTACTTC.

This clonotype was found a few times. The chain links TRBV30 to TRBJ2-1; 8 positions match TRBD2. Trimming took 1 base from V and 3 from J; bases not matched to a gene: 11. The germline CDR1 and CDR2 sequences are GTSNPN and SVGIG (reference sequence). The CDR3 runs 17 residues. The CDR3 sequence is CAWSGLNPGGGYNEQFF. CDR3 sequence (DNA): TGTGCCTGGAGTGGCCTAAATCCGGGGGGGGGCTACAATGAGCAGTTCTTC.

This clonotype was recorded once. Germline is not matched at one junction end, which may reflect a read error. The V call is TRBV29-1, the J call TRBJ1-1, with TRBD1 matching over 7 bases. The CDR3 length is 12 residues. CDR1 is SQVTM and CDR2 is ANQGSEA in the germline V gene. The CDR3 reads CSVSTGEAEALF. Written as DNA, the CDR3 is TGTAGCGTTTCTACAGGGGAGGCTGAAGCTCTCTTT.

Comments on this clonotype: The junction differs from germline at one of its ends, possibly a read error. This chain joins TRBV6-5 and TRBJ2-3; no clear D. This CDR3 contains 14 residues. Germline V gene lookup returns CDR1 MNHEY and CDR2 SVGAGI. DNA of the CDR3: TGTGCCACCAGTTACTCGCCCTGGACGGATACGCAGTATTTT. It yields the protein CATSYSPWTDTQYF.

This clonotype was picked up one time. The chain combines TRBV30 with TRBJ1-1; D not certain. CDR1 is GTSNPN and CDR2 is SVGIG in the germline V gene (reference sequence). The CDR3 contains 13 residues. The V gene lost 3 bases and the J gene lost 1 base, with 9 bases spanning the gap. CDR3 amino acids: CAWRPQRNTEAFF. The CDR3, as DNA: TGTGCCTGGAGACCCCAGAGGAACACTGAAGCTTTCTTT.

Of note for this clonotype: The junction does not match germline at one end; this may be a read error. The chain uses TRBV4-1 and TRBJ2-7; 7 bases agree with TRBD1. CDR3 length: 16 amino acids. Per germline, CDR1 MGHRA and CDR2 YSYEKL. Written as DNA, the CDR3 is TGCGCCAGCAACCAAGAGGGGGCCAGTAGCTCCTACGAGCAGAACTTC. Translating it yields CASNQEGASSSYEQNF.

The V gene is TRBV5-1, the J gene TRBJ1-1; D is undetermined. V was pared by 5 bases and J by 0 bases, with 8 bases between. The CDR3 runs to 13 residues. Germline V gene sequence: CDR1 SGHRS, CDR2 YFSETQ. The CDR3 bases are TGCGCCAGCAGAGTGGACGTGAACACTGAAGCTTTCTTT. This translates into CASRVDVNTEAFF.

As for this clonotype: This may arise from a read error, as a much more abundant clone is one base away. This chain links TRBV4-2 with TRBJ2-7; 8 positions agree with TRBD2. Germline V lookup: CDR1 LGHNA, CDR2 YNFKEQ. The ends lost 5 bases at V and 2 bases at J; junction bases unmatched: 26. CDR3 size: 21 residues. The CDR3 sequence: CASSKKGVGGEREFGTYEQYF. Here the CDR3 DNA reads TGTGCCAGCAGCAAAAAAGGGGTTGGTGGCGAGCGGGAGTTCGGGACCTACGAGCAGTACTTC.

Concerning this clonotype itself: Mismatch with germline at one junction end may stem from a read error. V gene TRBV4-2 combines with J gene TRBJ2-3; maybe TRBD2 (6 bases). From germline, CDR1 is LGHNA and CDR2 YNFKEQ. This CDR3 has 15 residues. CDR3 bases: TGCGCCAGTAACCCTAAGGCGGGACTCGCAGATACGCGGTATTTT. Protein: CASNPKAGLADTRYF.

Of note for this clonotype: A much larger clonotype is one base distant, so this may be a read error. The chain uses TRBV29-1 and TRBJ2-7; D unresolved. This CDR3 has 13 amino acids. In germline, CDR1 is SQVTM, CDR2 ANQGSEA. This chain's CDR3 is CIVDVPNSYEQYF. The CDR3 DNA reads as TGCATCGTTGATGTTCCGAATTCCTACGAGCAGTACTTC.

The table lists this clonotype with many counts. This chain connects TRBV6-1 to TRBJ2-7; D ambiguous. V was clipped by 4 bases and J by 3 bases, with 10 bases between them. Germline lookup yields CDR1 MNHNS and CDR2 SASEGT. This CDR3 has 13 residues. The CDR3 sequence is CASSGGHYYEQYF. The CDR3 DNA reads TGTGCCAGCAGTGGCGGTCATTACTACGAGCAGTACTTC.

At least ten counts were recorded for this clonotype. V usage is TRBV10-3 and J usage is TRBJ1-1, with D possibly matching TRBD1 (6 bases). This CDR3 is built from 12 residues. Germline-derived CDR1 and CDR2 are ENHRY and SYGVKD. Trimming removed 3 bases at V and 7 bases at J, with 9 bases between. This chain's CDR3 is CAISDGQIEAFF. For the CDR3, the DNA is TGTGCCATCAGTGACGGACAGATTGAAGCTTTCTTT.

This clonotype was seen more than once but under ten times. The chain carries TRBV10-1 and TRBJ2-7; either TRBD1 or TRBD2 may fit D (5 bases each). The CDR3 runs 14 residues. V lost 5 bases and J lost 1, with 12 bases in between. The germline gives CDR1 WNHNN, CDR2 SYGVQD (reference sequence). The CDR3 coding sequence is TGCGCCAGCAGTAAAGGGGAGAGTTCCTACGAGCAGTACTTC. Its protein is CASSKGESSYEQYF.

This clonotype occurred a few times. This CDR3 is CATWDGAGELFF. The DNA for the CDR3 is TGTGCCACCTGGGACGGGGCCGGGGAGCTGTTTTTT. The chain uses TRBV24-1 and TRBJ2-2; D may match TRBD1 or TRBD2 (5 bases each). Trimming cost V 9 bases and J 6 bases, with 10 bases left between them. This CDR3 comprises 12 residues. Germline-derived CDR1 and CDR2 are KGHDR and SFDVKD.

This clonotype was counted at least ten times. The chain has TRBV10-2 and TRBJ2-3; TRBD1 matches at 7 bases. This CDR3 is 14 amino acids long. CDR1 is WSHSY and CDR2 is SAAADI in the germline V gene. V shed 5 bases and J 5 bases; nucleotides not matched to a gene: 7. The CDR3 nucleotides are TGCGCCAGCAGTCAGACAGGGCATGGAGATACGCAGTATTTT. This gives the protein CASSQTGHGDTQYF.

This clonotype was observed many times. This sequence joins TRBV11-2 and TRBJ2-1; D is possibly TRBD2 (6 bases). The CDR3 is 15 residues long. Germline CDR1 and CDR2: SGHAT and FQNNGV. V lost 5 bases, J lost 5 bases, and 16 bases lay in between. The CDR3 sequence is CASSPATGENNEQFF. In nucleotides, the CDR3 is TGTGCCAGCAGCCCAGCGACGGGGGAAAACAATGAGCAGTTCTTC.

This clonotype has only a few counts. The rearrangement uses TRBV6-2 or TRBV6-3 and TRBJ1-5, with D perhaps TRBD1 (6 bases). This CDR3 is 14 amino acids long. V gave up 7 bases and J gave up 2 bases, with 12 bases separating them. Looked up from germline, CDR1 is MNHEY and CDR2 is SVGEGT. The CDR3 is CASNRAGGNQPQHF. The CDR3 DNA follows: TGTGCCAGCAATCGGGCAGGGGGCAATCAGCCCCAGCATTTT.